The rows below give T cell receptor beta chains drawn from one sample of a study of identical twins. One entry per CDR3 protein results from TCRdb running MiXCR on the 5' RACE reads. The sample shows 500,000 to 650,000 distinct CDR3 sequences, about 7.1% of them seen only once. The same sample was also used in a study of yellow fever vaccine responses in identical twins.

Sequencing input: PBMCs. The receptors here all came from a woman aged 18-29 years in good health. CDR3s include the opening cysteine and the closing phenylalanine or tryptophan. Each record gives: V gene, clone size, J gene, CDR3 length, D gene, CDR3 protein, CDR3 DNA. D genes are given only for firm matches. Size values are once, few and many counts, or a class for expanded clones, and some rows have none.

v_call: TRBV20-1; clone_size: .; j_call: TRBJ1-5; cdr3_length: 14; d_call: TRBD1; cdr3_aa: CSARRAGGEQPQHF; cdr3_nt: TGCAGTGCTAGACGGGCAGGGGGGGAACAGCCCCAGCATTTT
v_call: TRBV13; clone_size: many; j_call: TRBJ1-1; cdr3_length: 16; d_call: .; cdr3_aa: CASSPEGWTENTEAFF; cdr3_nt: TGTGCCAGCAGCCCAGAAGGCTGGACAGAGAACACTGAAGCTTTCTTT
v_call: TRBV28; clone_size: few; j_call: TRBJ2-5; cdr3_length: 14; d_call: .; cdr3_aa: CASSLTAVQETQYF; cdr3_nt: TGTGCCAGCAGTTTGACGGCTGTTCAAGAGACCCAGTACTTC
v_call: TRBV9; clone_size: .; j_call: TRBJ2-1; cdr3_length: 17; d_call: TRBD2; cdr3_aa: CASSVHLAGGVYNEQFF; cdr3_nt: TGTGCCAGCAGCGTCCATCTAGCGGGAGGGGTTTACAATGAGCAGTTCTTC
v_call: TRBV20-1; clone_size: .; j_call: TRBJ2-3; cdr3_length: 14; d_call: .; cdr3_aa: CSAPVGSITDTQYF; cdr3_nt: TGCAGTGCTCCCGTGGGCAGCATCACAGATACGCAGTATTTT
v_call: TRBV27; clone_size: many; j_call: TRBJ2-3; cdr3_length: 15; d_call: TRBD2; cdr3_aa: CASSLYSGRADTQYF; cdr3_nt: TGTGCCAGCAGTTTATATAGCGGGAGAGCAGATACGCAGTATTTT
v_call: TRBV12-3/TRBV12-4; clone_size: .; j_call: TRBJ2-1; cdr3_length: 14; d_call: TRBD2; cdr3_aa: CASSFAGGGDEQFF; cdr3_nt: TGTGCCAGCAGTTTTGCGGGGGGTGGGGATGAGCAGTTCTTC
v_call: TRBV12-3/TRBV12-4; clone_size: .; j_call: TRBJ2-1; cdr3_length: 14; d_call: TRBD2; cdr3_aa: CASRSSGGYGEQFF; cdr3_nt: TGTGCCAGCAGGTCTAGCGGGGGGTACGGTGAGCAGTTCTTC
v_call: TRBV11-2; clone_size: .; j_call: TRBJ2-3; cdr3_length: 16; d_call: TRBD1; cdr3_aa: CASSPLDRGRGDTQYF; cdr3_nt: TGTGCCAGCAGCCCCCTGGACAGGGGGCGAGGAGATACGCAGTATTTT
v_call: TRBV10-1; clone_size: few; j_call: TRBJ1-1; cdr3_length: 14; d_call: .; cdr3_aa: CASSEMAIGTEAFF; cdr3_nt: TGCGCCAGCAGTGAGATGGCCATTGGAACTGAAGCTTTCTTT
v_call: TRBV10-1; clone_size: many; j_call: TRBJ1-1; cdr3_length: 15; d_call: TRBD1; cdr3_aa: CASSESTGEGTEAFF; cdr3_nt: TGCGCCAGCAGTGAGTCGACAGGGGAGGGCACTGAAGCTTTCTTT
v_call: TRBV19; clone_size: few; j_call: TRBJ1-5; cdr3_length: 16; d_call: TRBD1; cdr3_aa: CASSGTGSPINQPQHF; cdr3_nt: TGTGCCAGTAGTGGGACAGGGTCTCCGATAAATCAGCCCCAGCATTTT
v_call: TRBV18; clone_size: .; j_call: TRBJ2-2; cdr3_length: 18; d_call: .; cdr3_aa: CASSPTLGFRANTGELFF; cdr3_nt: TGTGCCAGCTCACCGACACTAGGATTCCGGGCGAACACCGGGGAGCTGTTTTTT
v_call: TRBV5-1; clone_size: few; j_call: TRBJ2-7; cdr3_length: 15; d_call: .; cdr3_aa: CASSSNPGTSYEQYF; cdr3_nt: TGCGCCAGCAGCTCAAACCCCGGGACCAGCTACGAGCAGTACTTC
v_call: TRBV15; clone_size: .; j_call: TRBJ2-7; cdr3_length: 15; d_call: TRBD1; cdr3_aa: CATSRGQGVFYEQYF; cdr3_nt: TGTGCCACCAGCCGAGGACAGGGTGTCTTCTACGAGCAGTACTTC
v_call: TRBV10-3; clone_size: many; j_call: TRBJ2-1; cdr3_length: 14; d_call: .; cdr3_aa: CAISDPNRRNEQFF; cdr3_nt: TGTGCCATCAGTGACCCGAACAGGAGGAATGAGCAGTTCTTC
v_call: TRBV12-3/TRBV12-4; clone_size: many; j_call: TRBJ2-5; cdr3_length: 11; d_call: .; cdr3_aa: CASSASTTQYF; cdr3_nt: TGTGCCAGCAGCGCTTCGACCACCCAGTACTTC
v_call: TRBV20-1; clone_size: .; j_call: TRBJ1-1; cdr3_length: 11; d_call: .; cdr3_aa: CSVPRPSGAFF; cdr3_nt: TGCAGTGTTCCCAGGCCGTCCGGAGCTTTCTTT
v_call: TRBV20-1; clone_size: .; j_call: TRBJ2-3; cdr3_length: 12; d_call: .; cdr3_aa: CSEAGTTDTQYF; cdr3_nt: TGCAGTGAGGCGGGCACCACAGATACGCAGTATTTT
v_call: TRBV6-7; clone_size: .; j_call: TRBJ2-5; cdr3_length: 16; d_call: TRBD2; cdr3_aa: CASSKAAGEDQETQYF; cdr3_nt: TGTGCCAGCAGTAAGGCCGCGGGAGAGGACCAAGAGACCCAGTACTTC
v_call: TRBV11-2; clone_size: few; j_call: TRBJ2-2; cdr3_length: 15; d_call: .; cdr3_aa: CASSFRQANTGELFF; cdr3_nt: TGTGCCAGCAGCTTCCGGCAGGCGAACACCGGGGAGCTGTTTTTT
v_call: TRBV12-3/TRBV12-4; clone_size: .; j_call: TRBJ2-2; cdr3_length: 14; d_call: .; cdr3_aa: CASTSNLNTGELFF; cdr3_nt: TGTGCCAGCACCTCGAACCTGAACACCGGGGAGCTGTTTTTT
v_call: TRBV20-1; clone_size: few; j_call: TRBJ2-4; cdr3_length: 14; d_call: .; cdr3_aa: CSATTGTTKNIQYF; cdr3_nt: TGCAGTGCAACCACCGGGACAACCAAAAACATTCAGTACTTC
v_call: TRBV6-1; clone_size: few; j_call: TRBJ2-2; cdr3_length: 14; d_call: .; cdr3_aa: CASQGAPSTGELFF; cdr3_nt: TGTGCCAGCCAAGGCGCCCCGTCGACCGGGGAGCTGTTTTTT
v_call: TRBV3-1; clone_size: .; j_call: TRBJ1-1; cdr3_length: 12; d_call: .; cdr3_aa: CASSHSGVQAFF; cdr3_nt: TGTGCCAGCAGCCACTCAGGGGTTCAAGCTTTCTTT
v_call: TRBV7-6; clone_size: few; j_call: TRBJ2-5; cdr3_length: 14; d_call: .; cdr3_aa: CASSFRPILETQYF; cdr3_nt: TGTGCCAGCAGCTTCCGACCGATTCTGGAGACCCAGTACTTC
v_call: TRBV4-1; clone_size: few; j_call: TRBJ2-5; cdr3_length: 14; d_call: .; cdr3_aa: CASSRERFQETQYF; cdr3_nt: TGCGCCAGCAGCCGAGAGCGATTCCAAGAGACCCAGTACTTC
v_call: TRBV12-3/TRBV12-4; clone_size: .; j_call: TRBJ1-2; cdr3_length: 16; d_call: .; cdr3_aa: CASSSLGQGRGYGYTF; cdr3_nt: TGTGCCAGCAGTTCGCTTGGGCAGGGACGTGGCTATGGCTACACCTTC
v_call: TRBV28; clone_size: many; j_call: TRBJ1-1; cdr3_length: 16; d_call: .; cdr3_aa: CASSLGAGGYDTEAFF; cdr3_nt: TGTGCCAGCAGTTTAGGGGCGGGGGGGTACGACACTGAAGCTTTCTTT
v_call: TRBV9; clone_size: few; j_call: TRBJ2-3; cdr3_length: 14; d_call: .; cdr3_aa: CASSVGFGPDTQYF; cdr3_nt: TGTGCCAGCAGCGTAGGTTTTGGCCCAGATACGCAGTATTTT
v_call: TRBV6-1; clone_size: few; j_call: TRBJ2-3; cdr3_length: 13; d_call: TRBD1; cdr3_aa: CASRGTGLDTQYF; cdr3_nt: TGTGCCAGCAGGGGGACAGGGTTGGATACGCAGTATTTT
v_call: TRBV20-1; clone_size: .; j_call: TRBJ2-3; cdr3_length: 14; d_call: .; cdr3_aa: CSARKLISANTQYF; cdr3_nt: TGCAGTGCTAGAAAACTTATCTCAGCCAATACGCAGTATTTT
v_call: TRBV20-1; clone_size: .; j_call: TRBJ2-5; cdr3_length: 10; d_call: .; cdr3_aa: CSQGGLPQYF; cdr3_nt: TGCAGCCAAGGGGGTTTGCCCCAGTACTTC
v_call: TRBV10-2; clone_size: many; j_call: TRBJ2-1; cdr3_length: 15; d_call: TRBD2; cdr3_aa: CASRTSGRGEEEQFF; cdr3_nt: TGCGCCAGCCGGACTAGCGGGAGGGGCGAGGAAGAGCAGTTCTTC
v_call: TRBV5-1; clone_size: few; j_call: TRBJ2-5; cdr3_length: 15; d_call: TRBD1; cdr3_aa: CASSTLGTAQETQYF; cdr3_nt: TGCGCCAGCAGCACCCTCGGGACAGCCCAAGAGACCCAGTACTTC
v_call: TRBV5-6; clone_size: many; j_call: TRBJ2-1; cdr3_length: 16; d_call: TRBD2; cdr3_aa: CASSPPSGSSYNEQFF; cdr3_nt: TGTGCCAGCAGCCCCCCCAGCGGGAGCTCCTACAATGAGCAGTTCTTC
v_call: TRBV6-1; clone_size: many; j_call: TRBJ1-1; cdr3_length: 16; d_call: .; cdr3_aa: CASSPIIGPRNTEAFF; cdr3_nt: TGTGCCAGCAGCCCCATCATTGGGCCAAGGAACACTGAAGCTTTCTTT
v_call: TRBV14; clone_size: .; j_call: TRBJ2-1; cdr3_length: 18; d_call: .; cdr3_aa: CASSQVFGFAPVGNEQFF; cdr3_nt: TGTGCCAGCAGCCAAGTATTCGGTTTTGCCCCTGTTGGCAATGAGCAGTTCTTC
v_call: TRBV5-1; clone_size: many; j_call: TRBJ2-5; cdr3_length: 15; d_call: .; cdr3_aa: CASSLEGGVQETQYF; cdr3_nt: TGCGCCAGCAGCTTGGAAGGGGGGGTCCAAGAGACCCAGTACTTC
v_call: TRBV29-1; clone_size: .; j_call: TRBJ1-4; cdr3_length: 15; d_call: .; cdr3_aa: CSVEGPSGPNEKLFF; cdr3_nt: TGCAGCGTTGAGGGCCCGTCGGGACCGAATGAAAAACTGTTTTTT
v_call: TRBV7-9; clone_size: many; j_call: TRBJ2-1; cdr3_length: 17; d_call: .; cdr3_aa: CASSPHPRLALYNEQFF; cdr3_nt: TGTGCCAGCAGCCCCCACCCTCGTTTGGCACTATACAATGAGCAGTTCTTC
v_call: TRBV12-3/TRBV12-4; clone_size: .; j_call: TRBJ1-4; cdr3_length: 15; d_call: .; cdr3_aa: CASSLVLEGSEKLFF; cdr3_nt: TGTGCCAGCAGTTTAGTATTGGAGGGGTCGGAAAAACTGTTTTTT
v_call: TRBV9; clone_size: many; j_call: TRBJ2-3; cdr3_length: 15; d_call: TRBD2; cdr3_aa: CASSATSGVTDTQYF; cdr3_nt: TGTGCCAGCAGCGCCACTAGCGGCGTCACAGATACGCAGTATTTT
v_call: TRBV20-1; clone_size: .; j_call: TRBJ1-2; cdr3_length: 12; d_call: TRBD1; cdr3_aa: CSARADRAGYTF; cdr3_nt: TGCAGTGCTAGAGCGGACAGGGCTGGCTACACCTTC
v_call: TRBV29-1; clone_size: few; j_call: TRBJ2-7; cdr3_length: 12; d_call: TRBD2; cdr3_aa: CSVATGAGRQYF; cdr3_nt: TGCAGCGTTGCGACTGGAGCGGGGCGCCAGTACTTC
v_call: TRBV29-1; clone_size: .; j_call: TRBJ2-1; cdr3_length: 15; d_call: TRBD1; cdr3_aa: CSAPGTASSYNEQFF; cdr3_nt: TGCAGCGCACCCGGGACAGCAAGCTCCTACAATGAGCAGTTCTTC
v_call: TRBV19; clone_size: .; j_call: TRBJ1-5; cdr3_length: 15; d_call: TRBD1; cdr3_aa: CASSGGQGRNQPQHF; cdr3_nt: TGTGCCAGTAGTGGGGGACAGGGGCGCAATCAGCCCCAGCATTTT
v_call: TRBV27; clone_size: many; j_call: TRBJ2-7; cdr3_length: 13; d_call: .; cdr3_aa: CASSRDAPSEQYF; cdr3_nt: TGTGCCAGCAGCCGGGACGCTCCTTCCGAGCAGTACTTC